The 25 T cell receptor beta chains listed next were all sequenced from one sample in a study of blood T cells in healthy people across ages. PCR was performed a second time for 7 to 11 cycles using a sample-barcoded 5' primer and a J-beta primer mix. Via MiXCR, TCRdb re-called the 5' RACE reads, giving one row per CDR3 protein. The data show hundreds of thousands of distinct CDR3 sequences, with around 41% seen just once and 30% held by the top ten. Sample: blood. The receptors were gathered from a man aged 80 or over in good health.

The rearrangement joins TRBV10-3 to TRBJ2-1, with TRBD2 identical over 11 bases. V was pared by 6 bases and J by 4 bases, with 5 bases of the junction left unmatched. CDR3 size: 15 residues. Germline V gives CDR1 ENHRY, CDR2 SYGVKD. CDR3: CAISQGLAAYNEQFF. CDR3 coding DNA: TGTGCCATCAGCCAGGGACTAGCGGCATACAATGAGCAGTTCTTC.

In this sample, this clonotype turned up a few times. V usage is TRBV7-9 and J usage is TRBJ1-2; D uncertain. Deletions cut 2 bases from V and 2 bases from J, with 6 bases between. Germline V gene sequence: CDR1 SEHNR, CDR2 FQNEAQ (reference sequence). The CDR3 has 13 amino acids. The CDR3 DNA reads TGTGCCAGCAGCTTATGGGAGAACTATGGCTACACCTTC. As protein: CASSLWENYGYTF.

This clonotype was counted a few times. The rearrangement joins TRBV3-1 to TRBJ2-5, with 9 bases identical to TRBD2. The CDR3 consists of 17 residues. Trimming removed 2 bases from V and 3 bases from J; junction bases left unmatched: 10. Germline CDR1 and CDR2: LGHDT and YNNKEL (reference sequence). DNA for the CDR3: TGTGCCAGCAGCCAATTTAGACTAGCGGAGAAAAAAGAGACCCAGTACTTC. This encodes CASSQFRLAEKKETQYF.

CDR3 in amino acids: CASSSTYAPTSGTKNEQFF. The DNA of the CDR3 is TGTGCCAGCAGTTCAACGTATGCCCCTACTTCCGGGACAAAGAATGAGCAGTTCTTC. This chain connects TRBV6-2 or TRBV6-3 to TRBJ2-1; perhaps TRBD1 as D (6 bases). Germline V gene lookup returns CDR1 MNHEY and CDR2 SVGEGT. Trimming took off 4 bases at V and 7 bases at J, with 29 bases between the two ends. This CDR3 has 19 residues.

As concerns this clonotype: A much more abundant neighbour one base away suggests this may be a read error. J is TRBJ2-3 and V is TRBV12-3 or TRBV12-4; the match to TRBD1 covers 9 bases. The CDR3 extends over 16 amino acids. The CDR3 here is CASSFEGTGLTDMQYF. Here the CDR3 DNA reads TGTGCCAGCAGTTTTGAAGGGACAGGGCTCACAGATATGCAGTATTTT.

There are many counts of this clonotype. V is TRBV4-3 and J is TRBJ2-6, with 13 bases identical to TRBD2. CDR1 is LGHNA and CDR2 is YSLEER in the germline V gene. V was clipped by 4 bases and J by 3 bases; unmatched bases: 3. There are 17 residues in the CDR3. CDR3 DNA: TGCGCCAGCAGCCTAGGACTAGCGGGAGTTGGGGCCAACGTCCTGACTTTC. Translation: CASSLGLAGVGANVLTF.

About this clonotype: Its ends do not fully match the called genes, so a read error is possible. The genes are TRBV28 and TRBJ1-1; the D gene is possibly TRBD1 (5 bases). This CDR3 has 14 residues. Germline V gene sequence: CDR1 MDHEN, CDR2 SYDVKM. The CDR3 bases are TGTGCCAGCAGTTTGTTAACGATGGACACTGGAGCTTTCTTT. It translates to CASSLLTMDTGAFF.

This chain's CDR3 is CASSLQRPAGTDTQYF. CDR3 bases: TGCGCCAGCAGCTTGCAGCGCCCGGCGGGGACAGATACGCAGTATTTT. The gene calls are TRBV5-1 and TRBJ2-3; possibly TRBD2 for D (6 bases). The V gene lost 1 base and the J gene lost 3 bases, with 15 bases spanning the gap. Germline V gives CDR1 SGHRS, CDR2 YFSETQ. The length of the CDR3 is 16 residues. The whole variable domain, remainder taken from reference TRBV5-1 and TRBJ2-3, is KAGVTQTPRYLIKTRGQQVTLSCSPISGHRSVSWYQQTPGQGLQFLFEYFSETQRNKGNFPGRFSGRQFSNSRSEMNVSTLELGDSALYLCASSLQRPAGTDTQYFGPGTRLTVL.

This clonotype was seen ten or more times. CDR3: CSAARTSGRGRVVNEQFF. DNA of the CDR3: TGCAGTGCTGCCCGAACTAGCGGGAGGGGTCGTGTTGTTAATGAGCAGTTCTTC. V and J are TRBV20-1 and TRBJ2-1; 13 bases are a match to TRBD2. The CDR3 is made up of 18 amino acids. In germline, CDR1 is DFQATT, CDR2 SNEGSKA (reference sequence). J gave up 7 bases and V 5 bases, and 17 bases lay outside the gene matches.

This clonotype has a handful of counts. This chain links TRBV6-2 or TRBV6-3 with TRBJ2-1; 10 nucleotides agree with TRBD2. V trimming: 6 bases; J trimming: 8 bases; junction bases outside the gene matches: 10. The CDR3 length is 15 residues. Germline V gene data show CDR1 as MNHEY and CDR2 as SVGEGT. The CDR3 DNA is TGTGCCAGCAGCCCACTAGCGGGGAGGTCCTATGAGCAGTTCTTC. Its protein product is CASSPLAGRSYEQFF.

This clonotype appeared a few times. This sequence joins TRBV7-2 and TRBJ1-5; TRBD1 might be the D (5 bases). The germline V gene has CDR1 SGHTA and CDR2 FQGNSA. The length of the CDR3 is 13 residues. Trimming took off 1 base at V and 7 bases at J, with 8 bases between the two ends. The CDR3 DNA reads as TGTGCCAGCAGCTTAGGACAGAACCAGCCCCAGCATTTT. Protein: CASSLGQNQPQHF. The full variable domain, with the rest looked up from reference TRBV7-2 and TRBJ1-5, is GAGVSQSPSNKVTEKGKDVELRCDPISGHTALYWYRQSLGQGLEFLIYFQGNSAPDKSGLPSDRFSAERTGGSVSTLTIQRTQQEDSAVYLCASSLGQNQPQHFGDGTRLSIL.

This clonotype was observed at least ten times. V and J are TRBV7-8 and TRBJ2-1, with 12 bases aligning to TRBD2. Trimming took 5 bases from V and 8 from J; bases not matched to a gene: 10. This CDR3 spans 16 amino acids. Germline-derived CDR1 and CDR2 are SGHVS and FQNEAQ. The CDR3 coding sequence is TGTGCCAGCAGCCCCCGGACTAGCGGGACGGTTGATGAGCAGTTCTTC. Amino acid sequence: CASSPRTSGTVDEQFF. Combining the CDR3 with reference TRBV7-8 and TRBJ2-1 gives the whole variable domain GAGVSQSPRYKVAKRGQDVALRCDPISGHVSLFWYQQALGQGPEFLTYFQNEAQLDKSGLPSDRFFAERPEGSVSTLKIQRTQQEDSAVYLCASSPRTSGTVDEQFFGPGTRLTVL.

This clonotype has a handful of counts. The chain joins TRBV4-1 to TRBJ1-2; D not certain. Trimming took 0 bases from V and 4 from J, leaving 15 bases between them. The germline CDR1 and CDR2 sequences are MGHRA and YSYEKL. There are 16 residues in the CDR3. The CDR3 DNA sequence: TGCGCCAGCAGCCAAGACCTGAGCAGGAACCTCTATGGCTACACCTTC. Encoded protein: CASSQDLSRNLYGYTF.

The CDR3 coding sequence is TGTGCCAGCACCAGGACTAGCGGGCGACAAGAGACCCAGTACTTC. Protein product: CASTRTSGRQETQYF. This chain links TRBV27 with TRBJ2-5; 11 bases fit TRBD2. The CDR3 is 15 residues long. V gave up 7 bases and J gave up 2 bases; unmatched junction bases: 6. From germline, CDR1 is MNHEY and CDR2 SMNVEV (reference sequence).

The chain recombines TRBV6-2 or TRBV6-3 with TRBJ2-2, with D hard to call. V was trimmed by 4 bases and J by 7 bases, leaving 13 bases between them. CDR1 and CDR2 from the germline V gene are MNHEY and SVGEGT. The length of the CDR3 is 14 residues. The CDR3, as DNA: TGTGCCAGCAGTTCCGAACCTGGGAACGGGGAGCTGTTTTTT. Translation: CASSSEPGNGELFF.

The gene calls are TRBV11-1 and TRBJ2-1; 9 positions match TRBD1. Germline V lookup: CDR1 SGHAT, CDR2 FQDESV (reference sequence). With 4 bases clipped from V and 4 bases from J, the junction kept 11 bases outside the gene matches. CDR3 size: 17 residues. The chain's CDR3 is CASSWRGTGGAYNEQFF. In DNA form, the CDR3 reads TGTGCCAGCAGCTGGAGGGGAACAGGGGGCGCGTACAATGAGCAGTTCTTC.

This clonotype has ten or more counts. A clone one base away is much larger, so this may be a read error. The genes are TRBV29-1 and TRBJ2-3; TRBD1 matches at 8 bases. The CDR3 sequence is 14 residues long. Unmatched junction bases numbered 5, after V lost 4 bases and J lost 2 bases. Germline CDR1 reads SQVTM; CDR2 reads ANQGSEA. In DNA, the CDR3 is TGCAGCGTTGTTTCGGGACAGGCCACAGATACGCAGTATTTT. Translated: CSVVSGQATDTQYF.

The J gene is TRBJ2-1, the V gene TRBV12-3 or TRBV12-4, with 11 bases fitting TRBD2. V dropped 5 bases and J dropped 9; count of bases not matched to a gene: 9. This CDR3 region has 15 residues. The CDR3 nucleotides are TGTGCCAGCAGTCCACCGGGACTAGCGGATAGTGAGCAGTTCTTC. Encoded protein: CASSPPGLADSEQFF.

The J gene is TRBJ2-7, the V gene TRBV30; no firm D call. Trimming pared 4 bases from V and 0 bases from J, leaving 10 bases between. CDR1 and CDR2 from the germline V gene are GTSNPN and SVGIG (reference sequence). The CDR3 totals 13 residues. CDR3 nucleotide sequence: TGTGCCTGGACCCGGACCGACTCCTACGAGCAGTACTTC. Translation: CAWTRTDSYEQYF.

The chain combines TRBV6-2 or TRBV6-3 with TRBJ1-5, with D unresolved. Trimming shortened V by 11 bases and J by 1 base, and 12 bases separated the two germline ends. Germline loops: CDR1 MNHEY, CDR2 SVGEGT. There are 13 residues in the CDR3. This chain's CDR3 is CACAVWSNQPQHF. The CDR3 DNA sequence: TGTGCCTGCGCCGTTTGGAGCAATCAGCCCCAGCATTTT.

This clonotype was detected only a few times. The J gene is TRBJ1-1, the V gene TRBV14, with a possible D match to TRBD1 (6 bases). The CDR3 runs to 13 residues. The V end lost 4 bases, the J end lost 10 bases, and 16 bases lay between the germline ends. Germline V lookup: CDR1 SGHDN, CDR2 FVKESK. The CDR3: CASSPRQQGGAFF. The CDR3 DNA reads as TGTGCCAGCAGCCCCCGACAACAGGGTGGAGCTTTCTTT.

The rearrangement links TRBV6-2 or TRBV6-3 to TRBJ2-7; 7 nucleotides match TRBD1. V lost 10 bases, J lost 2 bases, and 8 bases stayed unmatched. CDR3 length equals 13 residues. Germline assignment: CDR1 MNHEY and CDR2 SVGEGT. Here the CDR3 DNA reads TGTGCCACAAACCGGGACAGCGCCTACGAGCAGTACTTC. Translated, it gives CATNRDSAYEQYF.

This clonotype turned up a few times. The V gene is TRBV6-5, the J gene TRBJ2-4; D could derive from TRBD1 or TRBD2 (5 bases each). The length of the CDR3 is 14 residues. The V gene lost 2 bases and the J gene lost 6 bases, with 11 bases spanning the gap. Germline V gives CDR1 MNHEY, CDR2 SVGAGI. CDR3 in amino acids: CASSYRGGLNIQYF. The CDR3 DNA reads TGTGCCAGCAGTTACAGGGGCGGGTTAAACATTCAGTACTTC.

CDR3 coding DNA: TGTGCCAGCAGCTTAGTGGCACTTAGCAATCAGCCCCAGCATTTT. As protein: CASSLVALSNQPQHF. The chain has TRBV7-9 and TRBJ1-5; no clear D. CDR1 and CDR2 (germline): SEHNR, FQNEAQ (reference sequence). Trimming cost V 1 base and J 0 bases, with 7 bases left between them. CDR3 length: 15 residues.

As DNA, the CDR3 is TGTGCCAGCAGTTACTCGAGGGGGGGCGAACAGCCCCAGCATTTT. Translated: CASSYSRGGEQPQHF. The chain joins TRBV6-2 or TRBV6-3 to TRBJ1-5; the D gene is possibly TRBD1 (6 bases). The CDR3 is 15 residues long. Germline loops: CDR1 MNHEY, CDR2 SVGEGT. With 0 bases removed from V and 7 bases from J, the gap between germline ends came to 13 bases.